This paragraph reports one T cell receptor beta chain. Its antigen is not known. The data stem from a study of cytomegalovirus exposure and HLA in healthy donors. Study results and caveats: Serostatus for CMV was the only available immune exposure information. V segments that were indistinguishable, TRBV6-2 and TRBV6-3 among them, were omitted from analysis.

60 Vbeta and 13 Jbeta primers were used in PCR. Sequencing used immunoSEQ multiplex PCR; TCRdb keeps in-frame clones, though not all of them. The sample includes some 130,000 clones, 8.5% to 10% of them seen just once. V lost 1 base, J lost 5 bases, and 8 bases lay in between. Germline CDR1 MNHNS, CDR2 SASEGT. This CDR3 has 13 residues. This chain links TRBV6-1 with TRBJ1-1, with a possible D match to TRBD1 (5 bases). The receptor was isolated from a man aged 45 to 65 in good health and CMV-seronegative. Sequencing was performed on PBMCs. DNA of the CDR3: TGTGCCAGCAGTGAAGGGGGGGTGACTGAAGCTTTCTTT. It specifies CASSEGGVTEAFF.